Listed below are T cell receptor beta chains from one sample, sequenced in a study of blood T cells in healthy people across ages. One entry per CDR3 protein, called by TCRdb with MiXCR from the 5' RACE reads. The data contain roughly 1,800,000 distinct CDR3 sequences, less than 50% of them seen just once; the ten biggest clones take up less than 2.5%. The sequenced sample consisted of blood. These receptors all stem from a woman in her thirties or forties in good health. CDR3s include the opening cysteine and the closing phenylalanine or tryptophan. D genes are given only for firm matches. The listing skips clone size in some rows; elsewhere it reads once, few, many or a size class.

D: .; V: TRBV20-1; J: TRBJ1-2; size: few; length: 14; CDR3: CSSETALSNYGYTF; DNA: TGCAGTTCAGAGACAGCCCTCTCTAACTATGGCTACACCTTC
D: .; V: TRBV6-5; J: TRBJ2-1; size: .; length: 15; CDR3: CASSPTLFTYNEQFF; DNA: TGTGCCAGCAGCCCGACACTATTTACCTACAATGAGCAGTTCTTC
D: .; V: TRBV6-2/TRBV6-3; J: TRBJ2-7; size: .; length: 15; CDR3: CASSHGEPYSYEQYF; DNA: TGTGCCAGCAGCCACGGGGAACCGTACTCCTACGAGCAGTACTTC
D: .; V: TRBV7-6; J: TRBJ2-1; size: .; length: 16; CDR3: CASSSNRPSSYNEQFF; DNA: TGTGCCAGCAGCTCCAACAGACCGAGCTCCTACAATGAGCAGTTCTTC
D: .; V: TRBV10-3; J: TRBJ1-2; size: few; length: 13; CDR3: CAISDPTNYGYTF; DNA: TGTGCCATCAGCGACCCGACTAACTATGGCTACACCTTC
D: TRBD1; V: TRBV5-1; J: TRBJ1-2; size: few; length: 15; CDR3: CASSPGGQAYHGYTF; DNA: TGCGCCAGCAGCCCGGGGGGACAGGCCTACCATGGCTACACCTTC
D: .; V: TRBV9; J: TRBJ2-3; size: .; length: 15; CDR3: CASSALVGDTDTQYF; DNA: TGTGCCAGCAGCGCCCTAGTGGGGGACACAGATACGCAGTATTTT
D: .; V: TRBV4-3; J: TRBJ2-3; size: .; length: 14; CDR3: CASTTDRHTDTQYF; DNA: TGCGCCAGCACCACCGACAGGCACACAGATACGCAGTATTTT
D: .; V: TRBV27; J: TRBJ2-7; size: .; length: 14; CDR3: CASSPTGPRGEQYF; DNA: TGTGCCAGCAGTCCCACAGGCCCAAGAGGCGAGCAGTACTTC
D: .; V: TRBV7-2; J: TRBJ2-1; size: .; length: 12; CDR3: CASSSTMGEQFF; DNA: TGTGCCAGCAGCTCGACTATGGGTGAGCAGTTCTTC
D: .; V: TRBV7-2; J: TRBJ2-5; size: .; length: 14; CDR3: CASSLEFLTATQYF; DNA: TGTGCCAGCAGCTTAGAATTCCTCACGGCGACCCAGTACTTC
D: .; V: TRBV28; J: TRBJ2-7; size: .; length: 16; CDR3: CASSLGFEGGGSEQYF; DNA: TGTGCCAGCAGTTTGGGGTTCGAGGGGGGGGGATCCGAGCAGTACTTC
D: .; V: TRBV20-1; J: TRBJ2-5; size: .; length: 13; CDR3: CSAREGFQETQYF; DNA: TGCAGTGCTAGAGAAGGATTCCAAGAGACCCAGTACTTC
D: .; V: TRBV14; J: TRBJ2-3; size: .; length: 17; CDR3: CASSPLKGPSRRDTQYF; DNA: TGTGCCAGCAGCCCCCTGAAGGGACCGAGTCGGAGGGATACGCAGTATTTT
D: .; V: TRBV4-3; J: TRBJ1-4; size: .; length: 17; CDR3: CASSQDVSRGLLQKLFF; DNA: TGCGCCAGCAGCCAAGATGTTTCACGAGGTTTGCTCCAAAAACTGTTTTTT
D: .; V: TRBV20-1; J: TRBJ2-7; size: .; length: 13; CDR3: CSARSPGGNEQYF; DNA: TGCAGTGCTAGATCCCCAGGGGGGAACGAGCAGTACTTC
D: TRBD1; V: TRBV7-6; J: TRBJ2-7; size: once; length: 15; CDR3: CASSADRGSSYEQYF; DNA: TGTGCCAGCAGCGCCGACAGGGGGAGCTCCTACGAGCAGTACTTC
D: .; V: TRBV6-1; J: TRBJ2-1; size: .; length: 15; CDR3: CASARGPGSYNEQFF; DNA: TGTGCCAGCGCCCGGGGGCCCGGCTCCTACAATGAGCAGTTCTTC
D: TRBD2; V: TRBV20-1; J: TRBJ2-1; size: .; length: 18; CDR3: CSARPGLAGSSSYNEQFF; DNA: TGCAGTGCTAGACCGGGACTAGCGGGGTCTAGCTCCTACAATGAGCAGTTCTTC
D: TRBD1; V: TRBV27; J: TRBJ2-7; size: few; length: 14; CDR3: CASSLSQGADEQYF; DNA: TGTGCCAGCAGTTTATCACAGGGGGCGGACGAGCAGTACTTC
D: .; V: TRBV28; J: TRBJ2-7; size: once; length: 15; CDR3: CASRGSAGSVYEQYF; DNA: TGTGCCAGCAGGGGTAGTGCAGGGTCAGTCTACGAGCAGTACTTC
D: .; V: TRBV6-5; J: TRBJ2-5; size: few; length: 12; CDR3: CASSEPTGTQYF; DNA: TGTGCCAGCAGTGAACCTACAGGGACCCAGTACTTC
D: TRBD2; V: TRBV4-1; J: TRBJ2-1; size: .; length: 17; CDR3: CASSLYSGGALRNEQFF; DNA: TGCGCCAGCAGCCTTTATAGCGGGGGGGCCCTTCGGAATGAGCAGTTCTTC
D: TRBD1; V: TRBV6-1; J: TRBJ2-7; size: .; length: 14; CDR3: CASNRDRGSYEQYF; DNA: TGTGCCAGCAACCGGGACAGGGGCTCCTACGAGCAGTACTTC